This T cell receptor (beta chain) derives from a study of blood T cell repertoires in COVID-19. The overall study: The United States, Italy and Spain supplied acute and convalescent COVID-19 samples.

This CDR3 has 14 residues. V was pared by 4 bases and J by 5 bases, with 15 bases between. Per germline, CDR1 SGDLS and CDR2 YYNGEE. Sequencing was performed with immunoSEQ multiplex PCR; in TCRdb, only in-frame clones are kept and a portion is missing. This sample carries 95,000 to 150,000 clones, 75% to 90% of them seen once, and the ten largest clones take about 4.5%. Sample: peripheral blood. This chain connects TRBV9 to TRBJ1-1; D may be TRBD1 (6 bases). The sequence was obtained from a man aged 40-49 years with acute or convalescent COVID-19. The CDR3 reads CASSLSQQGTEAFF. The DNA of the CDR3 is TGTGCCAGCAGCCTCAGTCAGCAGGGGACTGAAGCTTTCTTT.